These T cell receptor beta chains were read from a single sample in a study of blood T cell repertoires in COVID-19. The method was immunoSEQ multiplex PCR; TCRdb's version includes in-frame clones alone and lacks a portion of them. Of 200,000 to 300,000 clones in the sample, more than 75% were seen once. The sample taken for sequencing was peripheral blood. The receptor set was obtained from a woman aged 40 to 50 who had recovered from COVID-19. CDR3s leave out the opening cysteine and the closing phenylalanine or tryptophan.

j_gene: TRBJ1-1
v_gene: TRBV7-2
CDR3aa: ASSFVLGRGVNTEAF

j_gene: TRBJ2-5
v_gene: TRBV27
CDR3aa: ASSWGQGGETQY

j_gene: TRBJ2-7
v_gene: TRBV7-9
CDR3aa: ASSSRRRLRIEPDEQY

j_gene: TRBJ2-3
v_gene: TRBV9
CDR3aa: ASSVGSVPSTDTQY

j_gene: TRBJ2-5
v_gene: TRBV9
CDR3aa: ASRVGQGRWETQY

j_gene: TRBJ1-3
v_gene: TRBV11-2
CDR3aa: ASSQMAGARSGNTIY

j_gene: TRBJ2-7
v_gene: TRBV6-2/TRBV6-3
CDR3aa: ASSYLGTASYEQY

j_gene: TRBJ2-5
v_gene: TRBV7-9
CDR3aa: ASSPPSTGRETQY

j_gene: TRBJ1-2
v_gene: TRBV29-1
CDR3aa: SVEKSGGFNYGYT

j_gene: TRBJ2-3
v_gene: TRBV5-4
CDR3aa: ASSPRGLATADTQY

j_gene: TRBJ1-3
v_gene: TRBV20-1
CDR3aa: SASNRAGNTIY

j_gene: TRBJ1-2
v_gene: TRBV18
CDR3aa: ASSLTGGAGYGYT

j_gene: TRBJ1-1
v_gene: TRBV19
CDR3aa: ASSIQGASGTEAF

j_gene: TRBJ2-5
v_gene: TRBV27
CDR3aa: ASSPRLVGTQY

j_gene: TRBJ1-5
v_gene: TRBV10-2
CDR3aa: ASSESGGLQSNQPQH

j_gene: TRBJ1-1
v_gene: TRBV7-9
CDR3aa: ASSLRGPNTEAF

j_gene: TRBJ2-2
v_gene: TRBV14
CDR3aa: ASSQLQGIPGELF

j_gene: TRBJ2-7
v_gene: TRBV5-1
CDR3aa: AGSSSGTGGDEQY

j_gene: TRBJ2-2
v_gene: TRBV2
CDR3aa: GTRTANTGELF

j_gene: TRBJ1-5
v_gene: TRBV27
CDR3aa: ASSEYGGRYQPQH

j_gene: TRBJ2-5
v_gene: TRBV28
CDR3aa: ASTTTGAFQYQETQY

j_gene: TRBJ1-4
v_gene: TRBV2
CDR3aa: ASREGREKLF

j_gene: TRBJ2-7
v_gene: TRBV5-1
CDR3aa: ASSPGTSGGAGGEQY

j_gene: TRBJ1-2
v_gene: TRBV27
CDR3aa: ASSLLGGTGGNYGYT

j_gene: TRBJ2-5
v_gene: TRBV15
CDR3aa: ATSPFRESWETQY

j_gene: TRBJ2-2
v_gene: TRBV9
CDR3aa: ASSVGRTLGGELF

j_gene: TRBJ1-1
v_gene: TRBV9
CDR3aa: ASNDRGEGTAF

j_gene: TRBJ2-3
v_gene: TRBV5-1
CDR3aa: ASRLWTGTDTQY

j_gene: TRBJ1-2
v_gene: TRBV18
CDR3aa: ASSPRRFETGGYT

j_gene: TRBJ2-7
v_gene: TRBV19
CDR3aa: ASSAGLLSYEQY

j_gene: TRBJ2-2
v_gene: TRBV3-1/TRBV3-2
CDR3aa: ASRDRDNTGELF

j_gene: TRBJ2-3
v_gene: TRBV5-6
CDR3aa: ASSLGQGHTDTQY

j_gene: TRBJ2-3
v_gene: TRBV15
CDR3aa: ATSSGRAGSIPDTQY

j_gene: TRBJ2-5
v_gene: TRBV6-6
CDR3aa: ASSYSGTGEETQY

j_gene: TRBJ2-7
v_gene: TRBV5-5
CDR3aa: ASSLERGGNYEQY

j_gene: TRBJ1-2
v_gene: TRBV7-2
CDR3aa: ASSAGENYGYT

j_gene: TRBJ1-2
v_gene: TRBV3-1/TRBV3-2
CDR3aa: ASSHYGANYGYT

j_gene: TRBJ2-7
v_gene: TRBV2
CDR3aa: ASTRDRAYEQY

j_gene: TRBJ1-1
v_gene: TRBV7-8
CDR3aa: ASSLGGSTEAF

j_gene: TRBJ2-2
v_gene: TRBV4-2
CDR3aa: ASSQDPRRGDTGELF

j_gene: TRBJ1-1
v_gene: TRBV5-1
CDR3aa: ASSLASSRGPNTEAF

j_gene: TRBJ1-4
v_gene: TRBV6-2/TRBV6-3
CDR3aa: ASSRTGNEKLF

j_gene: TRBJ1-1
v_gene: TRBV5-1
CDR3aa: ASSLGGTGITEAF

j_gene: TRBJ1-5
v_gene: TRBV19
CDR3aa: ASSIDTLWGQPNQPQH

j_gene: TRBJ2-7
v_gene: TRBV7-3
CDR3aa: ASSPTGAYEQY

j_gene: TRBJ1-1
v_gene: TRBV7-2
CDR3aa: ASSSRTGGTTEAF